A selection of T cell receptor beta chains follows, all from one sample in a study of T cell responses to AZD1222 COVID-19 vaccine. Repertoires were generated with immunoSEQ multiplex PCR, while TCRdb's copy carries only in-frame clones and drops some. The data contain fewer than 35,000 clones, roughly 90% of them singletons. Sequenced here: peripheral blood, sampled on day 0 of AZD1222 vaccination. Source of these receptors: an adult in good health. CDR3s include the opening cysteine and the closing phenylalanine or tryptophan. A D gene is named only where the DNA matches it firmly.

V gene	CDR3 length	J gene	D gene	CDR3 protein
TRBV11-3	13	TRBJ2-7	TRBD2	CASSLGSGAAQYF
TRBV19	12	TRBJ1-1	-	CASRLGNTEAFF
TRBV7-9	16	TRBJ2-7	TRBD2	CASSSYIAGGSYEQYF
TRBV29-1	11	TRBJ2-7	-	CSVGNDGRRYF
TRBV18	13	TRBJ1-2	-	CASSPGVQYGYTF
TRBV24-1	16	TRBJ2-2	TRBD1	CATSETGGAFGGELFF
TRBV6-2/TRBV6-3	11	TRBJ2-1	TRBD2	CASSLAGEPFF
TRBV30	15	TRBJ2-5	-	CASSWGRAYQETQYF
TRBV2	12	TRBJ1-2	-	CASSERGYGYTF
TRBV5-5	14	TRBJ1-2	-	CASSQTGEAYGYTF
TRBV9	15	TRBJ1-2	-	CASSPSGGHNYGYTF
TRBV6-5	14	TRBJ1-2	-	CASSYDRSSYGYTF
TRBV6-5	13	TRBJ1-2	TRBD1	CASRIRQGDGYTF
TRBV25-1	14	TRBJ1-5	-	CASSEWGGNQPQHF
TRBV7-7	16	TRBJ1-3	TRBD1	CASSLNFGQDGNTIYF
TRBV12-5	15	TRBJ2-3	TRBD1	CASGFSQGARDTQYF
TRBV5-1	13	TRBJ2-7	TRBD2	CASSWEGSYEQYF
TRBV29-1	14	TRBJ2-2	TRBD1	CSVLQGSGTGELFF
TRBV5-1	14	TRBJ1-6	TRBD1	CASSWGQGDSPLHF
TRBV2	17	TRBJ2-7	TRBD1	CASRSNRDRVFSYEQYF
TRBV9	15	TRBJ1-2	-	CASSANGGANYGYTF
TRBV7-2	15	TRBJ1-4	-	CASSLQGLGNEKLFF
TRBV12-3/TRBV12-4	13	TRBJ1-2	TRBD1	CASSVDRGGGYTF
TRBV7-8	13	TRBJ1-2	TRBD1	CASSRQGGYGYTF
TRBV19	16	TRBJ2-5	TRBD2	CASSAGLAAHQETQYF
TRBV19	18	TRBJ2-3	TRBD2	CASSRGTSGGLRRDTQYF
TRBV6-5	15	TRBJ2-2	TRBD2	CASSSLLAGTGELFF
TRBV6-5	14	TRBJ1-1	-	CASSYRGDSYEAFF
TRBV2	15	TRBJ2-1	-	CASSDAGSSYNEQFF
TRBV6-4	14	TRBJ1-5	TRBD1	CASSSGQPNQPQHF
TRBV6-5	11	TRBJ1-1	-	CATQMNTEAFF
TRBV11-2	16	TRBJ2-3	-	CASSPLRGGGGDTQYF
TRBV30	12	TRBJ2-2	-	CAWSEGVRELFF
TRBV19	14	TRBJ1-2	-	CASSNRDGTYGYTF
TRBV5-1	14	TRBJ2-2	-	CASRVRMNTGELFF